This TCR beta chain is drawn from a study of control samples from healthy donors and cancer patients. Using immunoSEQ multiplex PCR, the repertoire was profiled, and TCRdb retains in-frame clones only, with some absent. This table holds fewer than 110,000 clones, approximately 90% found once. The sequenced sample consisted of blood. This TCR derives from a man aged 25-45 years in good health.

The CDR3 DNA sequence: TGTGCCAGCAGTGAATCGGACACCCTATTGGATTCACCCCTCCACTTT. This sequence encodes CASSESDTLLDSPLHF. This chain links TRBV6-1 with TRBJ1-6; possibly TRBD1 for D (5 bases). Germline values: CDR1 MNHNS, CDR2 SASEGT. The ends were cut back, 2 bases at V and 8 bases at J, with 16 bases in the middle. The CDR3 totals 16 residues.